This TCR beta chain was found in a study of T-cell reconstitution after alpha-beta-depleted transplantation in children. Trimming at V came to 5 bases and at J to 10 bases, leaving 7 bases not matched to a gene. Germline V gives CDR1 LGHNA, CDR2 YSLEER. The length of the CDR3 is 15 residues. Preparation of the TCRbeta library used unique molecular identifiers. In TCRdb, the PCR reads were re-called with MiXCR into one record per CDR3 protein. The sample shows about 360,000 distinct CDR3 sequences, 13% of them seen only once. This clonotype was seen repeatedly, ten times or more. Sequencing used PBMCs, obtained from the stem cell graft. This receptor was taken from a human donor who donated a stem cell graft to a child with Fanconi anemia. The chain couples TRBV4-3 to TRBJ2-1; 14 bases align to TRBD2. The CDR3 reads CASSSGLAGAKEQFF. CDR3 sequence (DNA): TGCGCCAGCAGCTCGGGACTAGCGGGGGCTAAGGAGCAGTTCTTC.